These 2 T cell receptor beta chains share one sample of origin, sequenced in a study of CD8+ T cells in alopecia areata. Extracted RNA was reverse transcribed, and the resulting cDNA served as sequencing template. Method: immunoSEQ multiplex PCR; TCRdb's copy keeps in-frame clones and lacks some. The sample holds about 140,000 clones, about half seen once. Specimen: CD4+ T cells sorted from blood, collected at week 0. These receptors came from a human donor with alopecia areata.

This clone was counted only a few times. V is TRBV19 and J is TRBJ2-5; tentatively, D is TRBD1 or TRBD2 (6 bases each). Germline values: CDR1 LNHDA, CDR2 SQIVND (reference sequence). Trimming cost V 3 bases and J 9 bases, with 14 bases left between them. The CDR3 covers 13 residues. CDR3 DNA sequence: TGTGCCAGTAGTATCGGGGGCAAGAGGGCCCAGTACTTC. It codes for CASSIGGKRAQYF.

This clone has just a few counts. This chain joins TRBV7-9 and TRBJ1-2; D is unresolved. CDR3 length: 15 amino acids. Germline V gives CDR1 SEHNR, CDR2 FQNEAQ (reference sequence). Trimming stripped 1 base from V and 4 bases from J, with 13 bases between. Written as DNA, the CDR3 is TGTGCCAGCAGCTTAGACAGCGGGCCGGTCTATGGCTACACCTTC. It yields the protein CASSLDSGPVYGYTF. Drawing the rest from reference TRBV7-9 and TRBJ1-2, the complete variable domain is DTGVSQNPRHKITKRGQNVTFRCDPISEHNRLYWYRQTLGQGPEFLTYFQNEAQLEKSRLLSDRFSAERPKGSFSTLEIQRTEQGDSAMYLCASSLDSGPVYGYTFGSGTRLTVV.